A selection of T cell receptor beta chains follows, all from one sample in a study of T-cell reconstitution after alpha-beta-depleted transplantation in children. TCRdb passed the PCR reads through MiXCR, listing each CDR3 protein once. The sample has about 610,000 distinct CDR3 sequences; about 11% are singletons. The sample here was PBMCs from the stem cell graft donor, taken from the stem cell graft. The receptors stem from a human donor who donated a stem cell graft to a child with acute myeloid leukemia. Both conserved end residues are part of each CDR3. A D gene is named only where the DNA matches it firmly. Size is stated for part of the rows, as once, few or many counts, or as a class when the clone is expanded.

J: TRBJ2-7; V: TRBV6-6; D: .; size: few; CDR3: CASSYFGGLEQYF; DNA: TGTGCCAGCAGTTACTTCGGGGGGCTTGAGCAGTACTTC
J: TRBJ2-1; V: TRBV20-1; D: .; size: few; CDR3: CSARRMANEQFF; DNA: TGCAGTGCTAGGAGAATGGCGAATGAGCAGTTCTTC
J: TRBJ2-6; V: TRBV6-5; D: .; size: many; CDR3: CASSYYSGANVLTF; DNA: TGTGCCAGCAGTTACTACTCTGGGGCCAACGTCCTGACTTTC
J: TRBJ2-1; V: TRBV11-2; D: TRBD2; size: many; CDR3: CASSPLGLATYNEQFF; DNA: TGTGCCAGCAGCCCCCTGGGACTAGCGACTTACAATGAGCAGTTCTTC
J: TRBJ2-7; V: TRBV27; D: .; size: few; CDR3: CASSFRGAYEQYF; DNA: TGTGCCAGCAGTTTTCGGGGCGCCTACGAGCAGTACTTC
J: TRBJ2-1; V: TRBV12-3/TRBV12-4; D: .; size: .; CDR3: CASRIGTQGYNEQFF; DNA: TGTGCCAGCAGAATCGGGACTCAGGGGTACAATGAGCAGTTCTTC
J: TRBJ2-1; V: TRBV3-1; D: .; size: many; CDR3: CASWGGGTNYNEQFF; DNA: TGTGCCAGCTGGGGTGGGGGAACCAACTACAATGAGCAGTTCTTC
J: TRBJ1-4; V: TRBV29-1; D: .; size: few; CDR3: CSVEGDTATNEKLFF; DNA: TGCAGCGTTGAAGGGGACACTGCAACTAATGAAAAACTGTTTTTT
J: TRBJ2-1; V: TRBV5-1; D: .; size: many; CDR3: CASSKDSLINEQFF; DNA: TGCGCCAGCAGTAAGGACAGCTTGATTAATGAGCAGTTCTTC
J: TRBJ1-1; V: TRBV4-3; D: TRBD1; size: .; CDR3: CASSQAGGRTEAFF; DNA: TGCGCCAGCAGCCAAGCAGGGGGCCGCACTGAAGCTTTCTTT
J: TRBJ2-4; V: TRBV7-2; D: TRBD2; size: few; CDR3: CASSLSGTSRRVQYF; DNA: TGTGCCAGCAGCTTATCCGGGACTAGTCGCCGGGTTCAGTACTTC
J: TRBJ2-3; V: TRBV6-1; D: TRBD2; size: few; CDR3: CASRGRREAKEDTQYF; DNA: TGTGCCAGCAGGGGAAGGCGGGAGGCGAAGGAAGATACGCAGTATTTT
J: TRBJ1-1; V: TRBV20-1; D: .; size: .; CDR3: CSASRTGEAFF; DNA: TGCAGTGCTAGCAGAACAGGGGAAGCTTTCTTT
J: TRBJ2-1; V: TRBV18; D: TRBD2; size: many; CDR3: CASSPPSGTQSYNEQFF; DNA: TGTGCCAGCTCACCACCTAGCGGGACACAGTCCTACAATGAGCAGTTCTTC
J: TRBJ1-2; V: TRBV29-1; D: .; size: .; CDR3: CSVDPTIQRDLF; DNA: TGCAGCGTTGACCCGACTATCCAAAGGGACCTCTTC
J: TRBJ2-1; V: TRBV20-1; D: .; size: many; CDR3: CSARVTVGDKQFF; DNA: TGCAGTGCTAGAGTCACAGTGGGGGATAAGCAGTTCTTC
J: TRBJ1-2; V: TRBV10-2; D: .; size: few; CDR3: CASLEHGASYYGYTF; DNA: TGCGCCAGCTTGGAACATGGGGCGTCCTATTACGGCTACACCTTC
J: TRBJ2-1; V: TRBV6-2/TRBV6-3; D: TRBD2; size: .; CDR3: CASSYSRTSGSIVEQFF; DNA: TGTGCCAGCAGTTACTCCCGGACTAGCGGGAGCATTGTTGAGCAGTTCTTC
J: TRBJ2-3; V: TRBV3-1; D: .; size: .; CDR3: CASSHSHGTQYF; DNA: TGTGCCAGCAGTCACTCTCACGGAACGCAGTATTTT
J: TRBJ2-7; V: TRBV7-2; D: .; size: many; CDR3: CASSFLTWEEHYEQYF; DNA: TGTGCCAGCAGCTTTCTGACCTGGGAAGAGCACTACGAGCAGTACTTC
J: TRBJ1-2; V: TRBV6-5; D: .; size: .; CDR3: CASSYGTGQGGYTF; DNA: TGTGCCAGCAGTTACGGGACCGGCCAAGGTGGCTACACCTTC
J: TRBJ2-5; V: TRBV29-1; D: .; size: many; CDR3: CSVEEELAETQYF; DNA: TGCAGCGTTGAAGAAGAATTAGCGGAGACCCAGTACTTC
J: TRBJ2-7; V: TRBV15; D: TRBD1; size: .; CDR3: CATSRDLRDRGDF; DNA: TGTGCCACCAGCAGAGATTTAAGGGACAGGGGGGACTTC
J: TRBJ2-5; V: TRBV10-3; D: .; size: few; CDR3: CAISRGPQETQYF; DNA: TGTGCCATCTCCCGGGGGCCCCAAGAGACCCAGTACTTC
J: TRBJ2-3; V: TRBV20-1; D: .; size: many; CDR3: CSAVSGGGTDTQYF; DNA: TGCAGTGCCGTATCTGGTGGGGGCACAGATACGCAGTATTTT
J: TRBJ1-1; V: TRBV7-2; D: .; size: .; CDR3: CASSSRMDREAFF; DNA: TGTGCCAGCAGCTCAAGGATGGACAGAGAAGCTTTCTTT
J: TRBJ2-2; V: TRBV7-2; D: TRBD2; size: few; CDR3: CASSFIAGGIGELFF; DNA: TGTGCCAGCAGTTTTATAGCGGGAGGCATCGGGGAGCTGTTTTTT
J: TRBJ1-1; V: TRBV7-3; D: .; size: many; CDR3: CASSPTPGRGEAFF; DNA: TGTGCCAGCAGCCCGACCCCGGGGCGGGGTGAAGCTTTCTTT
J: TRBJ1-4; V: TRBV14; D: TRBD1; size: many; CDR3: CASSQKQGAGEKLFF; DNA: TGTGCCAGCAGCCAAAAACAGGGGGCAGGTGAAAAACTGTTTTTT
J: TRBJ2-2; V: TRBV29-1; D: .; size: .; CDR3: CSVEDAFGAGELFF; DNA: TGCAGCGTTGAAGATGCGTTCGGGGCGGGGGAGCTGTTTTTT
J: TRBJ2-1; V: TRBV28; D: TRBD2; size: .; CDR3: CASSFETSGAPSNEQFF; DNA: TGTGCCAGCAGTTTCGAGACTAGCGGGGCCCCGAGCAATGAGCAGTTCTTC
J: TRBJ2-7; V: TRBV3-1; D: .; size: .; CDR3: CASSQEWAASNPYEQYF; DNA: TGTGCCAGCAGCCAAGAGTGGGCGGCTAGTAACCCCTACGAGCAGTACTTC
J: TRBJ1-3; V: TRBV5-1; D: TRBD1; size: few; CDR3: CASSPQGVSGNTIYF; DNA: TGCGCCAGCAGCCCGCAGGGGGTCTCTGGAAACACCATATATTTT
J: TRBJ1-1; V: TRBV4-3; D: .; size: .; CDR3: CASSYRDRNTEAFF; DNA: TGCGCCAGCAGCTATAGGGACCGAAACACTGAAGCTTTCTTT
J: TRBJ2-7; V: TRBV20-1; D: .; size: few; CDR3: CSAPRGIANLYEQYF; DNA: TGCAGTGCCCCGCGGGGAATAGCGAATCTCTACGAGCAGTACTTC
J: TRBJ2-7; V: TRBV12-3/TRBV12-4; D: TRBD2; size: many; CDR3: CASSLIDTSAYEQYF; DNA: TGTGCCAGCAGTTTAATTGACACTAGCGCATACGAGCAGTACTTC
J: TRBJ2-1; V: TRBV7-8; D: .; size: .; CDR3: CASSLMGTRYNEQFF; DNA: TGTGCCAGCAGCCTAATGGGGACGCGGTACAATGAGCAGTTCTTC
J: TRBJ2-3; V: TRBV7-8; D: TRBD2; size: .; CDR3: CASSSPGGSGRTDTQYF; DNA: TGTGCCAGCAGCTCACCCGGGGGGAGCGGGAGAACAGATACGCAGTATTTT
J: TRBJ2-7; V: TRBV12-3/TRBV12-4; D: TRBD2; size: few; CDR3: CASSPPLAGAYEQYF; DNA: TGTGCCAGCAGTCCTCCTCTAGCGGGGGCTTACGAGCAGTACTTC
J: TRBJ2-7; V: TRBV6-1; D: .; size: .; CDR3: CASASWVSSYEQYF; DNA: TGTGCCAGCGCTAGCTGGGTAAGCTCCTACGAGCAGTACTTC
J: TRBJ2-3; V: TRBV29-1; D: TRBD2; size: many; CDR3: CSVELAGVGNTQYF; DNA: TGCAGCGTTGAGCTAGCGGGAGTGGGAAATACGCAGTATTTT
J: TRBJ2-7; V: TRBV29-1; D: TRBD1; size: .; CDR3: CSVRTGGGYEQYF; DNA: TGCAGCGTCCGGACAGGGGGTGGCTACGAGCAGTACTTC
J: TRBJ2-3; V: TRBV6-2/TRBV6-3; D: .; size: .; CDR3: CASSYLPEADTQYF; DNA: TGTGCCAGCAGTTACCTCCCAGAAGCAGATACGCAGTATTTT
J: TRBJ2-7; V: TRBV30; D: .; size: .; CDR3: CAWSVNVPQYF; DNA: TGTGCCTGGAGTGTTAACGTCCCACAGTACTTC
J: TRBJ2-3; V: TRBV20-1; D: .; size: few; CDR3: CSAILVSSGSNTQYF; DNA: TGCAGTGCTATCTTGGTCTCAAGCGGGTCAAATACGCAGTATTTT
J: TRBJ2-7; V: TRBV5-1; D: TRBD1; size: few; CDR3: CASRPGQGAYEQYF; DNA: TGCGCCAGCAGACCCGGACAGGGGGCCTACGAGCAGTACTTC
J: TRBJ2-7; V: TRBV7-2; D: .; size: .; CDR3: CASSLQTSGTATYEQYF; DNA: TGTGCCAGCAGCCTACAGACCTCCGGGACTGCTACCTACGAGCAGTACTTC
J: TRBJ2-1; V: TRBV15; D: TRBD1; size: few; CDR3: CATSRQGSYNEQFF; DNA: TGTGCCACCAGCCGACAGGGTTCCTACAATGAGCAGTTCTTC
J: TRBJ2-1; V: TRBV29-1; D: .; size: many; CDR3: CSVVGRFYNEQFF; DNA: TGCAGCGTTGTCGGGAGATTCTACAATGAGCAGTTCTTC
J: TRBJ1-1; V: TRBV18; D: .; size: .; CDR3: CASSPQDGSGAFF; DNA: TGTGCCAGCTCACCGCAGGACGGGTCGGGAGCTTTCTTT
J: TRBJ1-5; V: TRBV15; D: .; size: .; CDR3: CATSRDGNSNQPQHF; DNA: TGTGCCACCAGCAGAGACGGTAATAGCAATCAGCCCCAGCATTTT